These 27 T cell receptor beta chains originate from one sample sequenced in a study of response to subunit inactivated influenza vaccine. Each CDR3 protein gets one entry after TCRdb re-called the RT-PCR reads with MiXCR. This sample has about 300,000 distinct CDR3 sequences; 20% to 25% occur once, and the top ten carry around 9.6%. Sequencing was performed on PBMCs from blood, taken around 22 months after vaccination. The source of these receptors is a man between 50 and 70 years old who received an inactivated influenza vaccine.

V and J are TRBV20-1 and TRBJ2-3, with 7 bases identical to TRBD1. J gave up 1 base and V 4 bases, and 2 bases lay outside the gene matches. Germline CDR1 reads DFQATT; CDR2 reads SNEGSKA (reference sequence). This CDR3 contains 13 residues. The CDR3 region is CSANGQGTDTQYF. The CDR3 bases are TGCAGTGCTAACGGACAGGGCACAGATACGCAGTATTTT.

This clonotype has at least ten counts. The rearrangement links TRBV3-1 to TRBJ1-5, with a possible D match to TRBD1 (6 bases). Trimming pared 4 bases from V and 2 bases from J, leaving 9 bases between. Germline CDR1 and CDR2: LGHDT and YNNKEL (reference sequence). This CDR3 is built from 14 residues. In DNA form, the CDR3 reads TGTGCCAGCAGCCGGGGGCTAGGCAATCAGCCCCAGCATTTT. This translates into CASSRGLGNQPQHF.

This clonotype was detected ten times or more. The chain combines TRBV4-2 with TRBJ1-2, with D perhaps matching TRBD1 (5 bases). Germline lookup yields CDR1 LGHNA and CDR2 YNFKEQ. The CDR3 is made up of 15 amino acids. Trimming removed 0 bases from V and 4 bases from J, with 12 bases in between. CDR3 sequence reads: CASSQDVGGTYGYTF. CDR3 sequence (DNA): TGTGCCAGCAGCCAAGATGTCGGGGGTACCTATGGCTACACCTTC.

This clonotype has only a few counts. This CDR3 reads CASSQDTTPYNEQYF. CDR3 DNA: TGTGCCAGCAGCCAAGATACTACCCCATACAACGAGCAGTACTTC. The chain recombines TRBV3-1 with TRBJ2-7; D is ambiguous. CDR3 length equals 15 residues. Germline assignment: CDR1 LGHDT and CDR2 YNNKEL (reference sequence). V was cut by 0 bases and J by 5 bases, with 14 bases left in between.

J is TRBJ2-7 and V is TRBV15; perhaps TRBD1 as D (6 bases). The CDR3 length is 15 residues. Germline V lookup: CDR1 LNHNV, CDR2 YYDKDF (reference sequence). V lost 3 bases to trimming and J lost 4 bases, with 16 bases between them. CDR3 DNA sequence: TGTGCCACCAGCAGCGAGGGGGTGGAAGTTTACGAGCAGTACTTC. This sequence encodes CATSSEGVEVYEQYF.

The chain carries TRBV28 and TRBJ1-5; maybe TRBD1 (5 bases). Germline assignment: CDR1 MDHEN and CDR2 SYDVKM. The CDR3 runs 15 residues. The V and J ends lost 9 bases and 0 bases respectively, with 15 bases between them. The CDR3 DNA sequence: TGTGCCAGTAAGACAGATCTCTATAGCAATCAGCCCCAGCATTTT. This encodes CASKTDLYSNQPQHF. Full variable domain (remainder filled in from reference TRBV28 and TRBJ1-5): DVKVTQSSRYLVKRTGEKVFLECVQDMDHENMFWYRQDPGLGLRLIYFSYDVKMKEKGDIPEGYSVSREKKERFSLILESASTNQTSMYLCASKTDLYSNQPQHFGDGTRLSIL.

The chain joins TRBV6-2 or TRBV6-3 to TRBJ2-1; 8 nucleotides agree with TRBD1. The CDR3 has 16 amino acids. Germline V gene sequence: CDR1 MNHEY, CDR2 SVGEGT. The trim removed 6 bases at V and 1 base at J, leaving 8 bases unmatched. CDR3 residues: CASSGMGTGSYNEQFF. For the CDR3, the DNA is TGTGCCAGCAGCGGGATGGGGACAGGATCCTACAATGAGCAGTTCTTC.

The gene calls are TRBV24-1 and TRBJ2-2, with D tentatively TRBD1 (5 bases). This CDR3 is built from 13 residues. V was pared by 7 bases and J by 6 bases, with 11 bases between. Germline V gene data show CDR1 as KGHDR and CDR2 as SFDVKD. In DNA form, the CDR3 reads TGTGCCACCAGCCCGACAGTACCCGGGGAGCTGTTTTTT. It codes for CATSPTVPGELFF.

This clonotype appeared a few times. The chain employs TRBV20-1 and TRBJ2-3, with D unresolved. Germline V CDR1 and CDR2: DFQATT, SNEGSKA (reference sequence). The germline V and J ends were trimmed by 4 bases and 4 bases, with 3 bases remaining between them. The CDR3 has 10 amino acids. The CDR3 DNA follows: TGCAGTGCTAAAGCAGATACGCAGTATTTT. As protein: CSAKADTQYF.

The chain joins TRBV7-2 to TRBJ2-4; 10 bases map to TRBD2. The CDR3 spans 16 residues. Trimming cost V 0 bases and J 5 bases; bases outside gene matches: 4. Germline loops: CDR1 SGHTA, CDR2 FQGNSA. This chain's CDR3 is CASSLAQRGGQNIQYF. The CDR3 coding sequence is TGTGCCAGCAGCTTAGCACAGCGGGGGGGACAAAACATTCAGTACTTC.

This clonotype showed up just a few times. The chain recombines TRBV2 with TRBJ1-5, with 7 bases lining up with TRBD1. CDR1 is SNHLY and CDR2 is FYNNEI in the germline V gene. The CDR3 covers 12 residues. V was clipped by 7 bases and J by 4 bases; unmatched bases: 1. The CDR3 sequence: CASTTGNQPQHF. The DNA of the CDR3 is TGTGCCAGCACGACAGGGAATCAGCCCCAGCATTTT.

This clonotype was observed many times. The chain recombines TRBV20-1 with TRBJ1-1, with 9 positions matching TRBD1. Germline V gives CDR1 DFQATT, CDR2 SNEGSKA (reference sequence). With 3 bases clipped from V and 0 bases from J, the junction kept 2 bases outside the gene matches. The CDR3 is 14 amino acids. This CDR3 reads CSARTGGMNTEAFF. The CDR3, as DNA: TGCAGTGCTAGGACAGGGGGGATGAACACTGAAGCTTTCTTT.

This chain connects TRBV19 to TRBJ1-6; D is ambiguous. Germline V gene data show CDR1 as LNHDA and CDR2 as SQIVND (reference sequence). The CDR3 contains 16 residues. The ends were cut back, 4 bases at V and 0 bases at J, with 10 bases in the middle. CDR3 coding DNA: TGTGCCAGTAGTACGGCAGGAAACTCCTATAATTCACCCCTCCACTTT. It yields the protein CASSTAGNSYNSPLHF.

V is TRBV3-1 and J is TRBJ1-6; D may be TRBD1 (6 bases). Germline values: CDR1 LGHDT, CDR2 YNNKEL (reference sequence). V lost 2 bases and J lost 6, with 17 bases in between. The length of the CDR3 is 17 residues. The CDR3 reads CASSQRPWDKSNSPLHF. DNA of the CDR3: TGTGCCAGCAGCCAACGGCCTTGGGACAAATCTAATTCACCCCTCCACTTT. Together with reference TRBV3-1 and TRBJ1-6, the CDR3 gives the full variable domain: DTAVSQTPKYLVTQMGNDKSIKCEQNLGHDTMYWYKQDSKKFLKIMFSYNNKELIINETVPNRFSPKSPDKAHLNLHINSLELGDSAVYFCASSQRPWDKSNSPLHFGNGTRLTVT.

This clonotype was detected ten times or more. This chain links TRBV7-2 with TRBJ1-6; 7 nucleotides align to TRBD1. This CDR3 has 15 amino acids. Germline CDR1 is SGHTA and CDR2 is FQGNSA. V shed 6 bases, J shed 6 bases, and the junction held 8 bases outside the gene matches. CDR3 nucleotide sequence: TGTGCCAGCAGTTCTATGGGGACAGTTAATTCACCCCTCCACTTT. Its protein is CASSSMGTVNSPLHF.

This clonotype was seen only a few times. The rearrangement joins TRBV5-1 to TRBJ1-2, with a tentative D call TRBD1 (5 bases). The V gene lost 4 bases and the J gene lost 13 bases, with 17 bases spanning the gap. Germline V gene sequence: CDR1 SGHRS, CDR2 YFSETQ. This CDR3 contains 12 residues. CDR3 in DNA: TGCGCCAGCAGCCCCGCCCGGGACCGACGCACCTTC. It encodes CASSPARDRRTF. The full variable domain, its missing parts supplied by reference TRBV5-1 and TRBJ1-2, is KAGVTQTPRYLIKTRGQQVTLSCSPISGHRSVSWYQQTPGQGLQFLFEYFSETQRNKGNFPGRFSGRQFSNSRSEMNVSTLELGDSALYLCASSPARDRRTFGSGTRLTVV.

J is TRBJ1-1 and V is TRBV9; a possible D gene is TRBD1 (5 bases). The V end lost 0 bases, the J end lost 1 base, and 10 bases lay between the germline ends. Germline V CDR1 and CDR2: SGDLS, YYNGEE. This CDR3 is built from 15 residues. CDR3 coding DNA: TGTGCCAGCAGCGTAGGGGGGGAATGGAACACTGAAGCTTTCTTT. Translated: CASSVGGEWNTEAFF.

The chain joins TRBV10-3 to TRBJ1-5; D remains ambiguous. The germline gives CDR1 ENHRY, CDR2 SYGVKD. The V end lost 10 bases, the J end lost 7 bases, and 14 bases lay between the germline ends. This CDR3 is built from 12 residues. The CDR3 region has the DNA TGTGCCACCAGAAATGAGGTCCAGCCCCAGCATTTT. Protein: CATRNEVQPQHF.

V and J are TRBV15 and TRBJ1-5; 8 bases are shared with TRBD1. V lost 3 bases, J lost 2 bases, and 3 bases stayed unmatched. The CDR3 contains 15 residues. Germline CDR1 LNHNV, CDR2 YYDKDF (reference sequence). The DNA for the CDR3 is TGTGCCACCAGCAGGCTACAGGGGGGCAATCAGCCCCAGCATTTT. It encodes CATSRLQGGNQPQHF.

The genes are TRBV4-1 and TRBJ1-2; tentatively, D is TRBD1 (6 bases). Trimming shortened V by 2 bases and J by 0 bases, and 10 bases separated the two germline ends. CDR3 size: 15 residues. CDR1 and CDR2 (germline): MGHRA, YSYEKL. Written as DNA, the CDR3 is TGCGCCAGCAGCCAAACCGGGACACCTAACTATGGCTACACCTTC. Protein product: CASSQTGTPNYGYTF.

The rearrangement uses TRBV11-1 and TRBJ2-6; 11 nucleotides match TRBD2. CDR3 length: 19 amino acids. Germline V CDR1 and CDR2: SGHAT, FQDESV (reference sequence). The trim removed 1 base at V and 4 bases at J, leaving 9 bases unmatched. CDR3 sequence reads: CASSLGGLAGGSGANVLTF. CDR3 sequence (DNA): TGTGCCAGCAGCTTAGGGGGGCTAGCGGGAGGTTCCGGGGCCAACGTCCTGACTTTC.

The rearrangement uses TRBV18 and TRBJ2-1; 8 bases are shared with TRBD2. The CDR3 spans 14 residues. Trimming took 3 bases from V and 9 from J; bases not matched to a gene: 7. Germline CDR1 reads KGHSH; CDR2 reads LQKENI. CDR3 sequence (DNA): TGTGCCAGCTCACCGGGACTAGGGTCTATTGAGCAGTTCTTC. Its translation: CASSPGLGSIEQFF.

The chain employs TRBV29-1 and TRBJ2-5; TRBD2 is a possible D gene (6 bases). Germline V gives CDR1 SQVTM, CDR2 ANQGSEA. Trimming took off 4 bases at V and 7 bases at J, with 13 bases between the two ends. This CDR3 spans 12 amino acids. Here the CDR3 DNA reads TGCAGCGTTGCGGCCCCCGGGGGGACCCAGTACTTC. This codes for CSVAAPGGTQYF. The full variable domain, its missing parts supplied by reference TRBV29-1 and TRBJ2-5, is SAVISQKPSRDICQRGTSLTIQCQVDSQVTMMFWYRQQPGQSLTLIATANQGSEATYESGFVIDKFPISRPNLTFSTLTVSNMSPEDSSIYLCSVAAPGGTQYFGPGTRLLVL.

This clonotype was detected only a few times. This chain joins TRBV5-4 and TRBJ2-7, with a possible D match to TRBD2 (6 bases). Germline loops: CDR1 SGHNT, CDR2 YYREEE (reference sequence). V was pared by 4 bases and J by 7 bases, with 12 bases between. The CDR3 runs 12 residues. This CDR3 is CASSQDYAEQYF. The CDR3 nucleotides are TGTGCCAGCAGCCAGGACTACGCGGAGCAGTACTTC.

J is TRBJ2-3 and V is TRBV5-1; either TRBD1 or TRBD2 may fit D (5 bases each). CDR1 and CDR2 from the germline V gene are SGHRS and YFSETQ. The germline V and J ends were trimmed by 4 bases and 6 bases, with 24 bases remaining between them. The CDR3 runs to 17 residues. CDR3 residues: CASSGTPGRSRGDTQYF. The CDR3 DNA reads TGCGCCAGCAGCGGAACACCGGGACGGTCCCGAGGCGATACGCAGTATTTT.

The chain uses TRBV6-2 or TRBV6-3 and TRBJ2-2; D is unclear. CDR3 length: 14 residues. Trimming removed 6 bases at V and 4 bases at J, with 12 bases between. Germline values: CDR1 MNHEY, CDR2 SVGEGT. This chain's CDR3 is CASSPPHITGELFF. CDR3 nucleotide sequence: TGTGCCAGCAGCCCACCTCATATCACCGGGGAGCTGTTTTTT.

This chain links TRBV12-3 or TRBV12-4 with TRBJ2-6; no definite D call. The V and J ends lost 6 bases and 4 bases respectively, with 7 bases between them. This CDR3 has 13 amino acids. CDR3 region: CASRLWGANVLTF. The CDR3 region has the DNA TGTGCCAGCAGGCTTTGGGGGGCCAACGTCCTGACTTTC.